Presented here are 22 T cell receptor beta chains from one specimen sequenced in a study of T-cell memory formation after mild COVID-19. In TCRdb, the 5' RACE reads were re-called with MiXCR into one record per CDR3 protein. The data hold roughly 100,000 distinct CDR3 sequences, with over 15% observed a single time. Sequencing was performed on PBMCs or a T cell subset sorted from them (not recorded which). The source is an adult woman who had mild COVID-19 (a few samples of this study predate the infection). Cell type and time point are not known.

This clonotype has only a few counts. V and J are TRBV7-9 and TRBJ1-1; D gene unclear. In germline, CDR1 is SEHNR, CDR2 FQNEAQ (reference sequence). Trimming shortened V by 2 bases and J by 4 bases, and 8 bases separated the two germline ends. The CDR3 consists of 13 residues. CDR3 sequence: CASSLRGLTEAFF. DNA for the CDR3: TGTGCCAGCAGCTTACGGGGTCTCACTGAAGCTTTCTTT.

The chain links TRBV12-3 or TRBV12-4 to TRBJ2-3; D not certain. CDR3 size: 12 residues. V was trimmed by 6 bases and J by 2 bases, leaving 6 bases between them. In nucleotides, the CDR3 is TGTGCCAGCAGACACATCACAGATACGCAGTATTTT. This gives the protein CASRHITDTQYF.

This clonotype was found a few times. The chain joins TRBV9 to TRBJ2-1; 7 nucleotides agree with TRBD2. With V trimmed by 1 base and J by 15 bases, 13 bases remained unmatched. Germline CDR1 is SGDLS and CDR2 is YYNGEE. The CDR3 runs to 14 residues. In DNA, the CDR3 is TGTGCCAGCAGCGTATCCGATGGGGCGGGAGACCCGTTCTTC. Protein sequence: CASSVSDGAGDPFF. The full variable domain, its missing parts supplied by reference TRBV9 and TRBJ2-1, is DSGVTQTPKHLITATGQRVTLRCSPRSGDLSVYWYQQSLDQGLQFLIQYYNGEERAKGNILERFSAQQFPDLHSELNLSSLELGDSALYFCASSVSDGAGDPFFGPGTRLTVL.

This chain uses TRBV2 with TRBJ2-3, with D possibly matching TRBD1 (6 bases). This CDR3 spans 15 amino acids. Germline V CDR1 and CDR2: SNHLY, FYNNEI. With 1 base removed from V and 2 bases from J, the gap between germline ends came to 10 bases. CDR3 sequence reads: CASSEVQGYTDTQYF. For the CDR3, the DNA is TGTGCCAGCAGTGAAGTACAGGGTTACACAGATACGCAGTATTTT.

This chain joins TRBV7-9 and TRBJ1-2; D perhaps matches TRBD1 (6 bases). The germline CDR1 and CDR2 sequences are SEHNR and FQNEAQ (reference sequence). Between the trimmed V and J ends, which lost 6 bases and 1 base, there was a span of 12 bases. This CDR3 is built from 14 residues. The CDR3 nucleotides are TGTGCCAGCAGTAACAGGGTCCATAACTATGGCTACACCTTC. As protein: CASSNRVHNYGYTF.

The chain joins TRBV5-6 to TRBJ2-2; D is uncertain. Trimming left V 0 bases short and J 4 bases short, with 4 bases between. The CDR3 is made up of 13 amino acids. CDR1 and CDR2 from the germline V gene are SGHDT and YYEEEE. The CDR3 bases are TGTGCCAGCAGCTTGGTCCTCACCGGGGAGCTGTTTTTT. Its translation is CASSLVLTGELFF.

The V and J genes are TRBV11-2 and TRBJ2-7; D might be TRBD2 (7 bases). V shed 4 bases and J shed 0 bases, with 13 bases lying between them. The germline V gene has CDR1 SGHAT and CDR2 FQNNGV. The CDR3 spans 15 residues. Written as DNA, the CDR3 is TGTGCCAGCAGCTCCGAGGGGGGGACCTCCTACGAGCAGTACTTC. Amino acid sequence: CASSSEGGTSYEQYF. Together with reference TRBV11-2 and TRBJ2-7, the CDR3 gives the full variable domain: EAGVAQSPRYKIIEKRQSVAFWCNPISGHATLYWYQQILGQGPKLLIQFQNNGVVDDSQLPKDRFSAERLKGVDSTLKIQPAKLEDSAVYLCASSSEGGTSYEQYFGPGTRLTVT.

V gene TRBV6-5 combines with J gene TRBJ1-4; D unclear. The CDR3 sequence is 15 residues long. The germline gives CDR1 MNHEY, CDR2 SVGAGI. The V and J ends lost 6 bases and 4 bases respectively, with 15 bases between them. The CDR3 sequence: CASSLSATVNEKLFF. CDR3 in DNA: TGTGCCAGCAGCCTAAGTGCGACGGTTAATGAAAAACTGTTTTTT.

The table lists this clonotype with a few counts. V is TRBV4-2 and J is TRBJ2-3, with TRBD1 as a possible D gene (5 bases). The CDR3 has 16 residues. With 1 base removed from V and 1 base from J, the gap between germline ends came to 12 bases. Germline CDR1 reads LGHNA; CDR2 reads YNFKEQ. CDR3 nucleotide sequence: TGTGCCAGCAGCCAAGTCCCTTTAGGGGGCACAGATACGCAGTATTTT. Translating gives CASSQVPLGGTDTQYF.

The V and J genes are TRBV20-1 and TRBJ2-7; no clear D. Germline lookup yields CDR1 DFQATT and CDR2 SNEGSKA (reference sequence). Trimming took 6 bases from V and 1 from J, leaving 16 bases between them. The CDR3 is made up of 14 amino acids. The DNA for the CDR3 is TGCAGTGCGTCTGGGCGAACCGAATCCTACGAGCAGTACTTC. Protein product: CSASGRTESYEQYF.

This clonotype came up many times. CDR3 in amino acids: CASSSGTGGSYEQYF. The DNA of the CDR3 is TGTGCCAGCAGTTCCGGGACAGGGGGATCCTACGAGCAGTACTTC. The J gene is TRBJ2-7, the V gene TRBV12-3 or TRBV12-4; 11 nucleotides agree with TRBD1. V dropped 4 bases and J dropped 1; count of bases not matched to a gene: 3. The length of the CDR3 is 15 residues.

This clonotype was picked up a small number of times. This chain links TRBV10-3 with TRBJ2-7; 10 positions agree with TRBD2. This CDR3 region has 14 residues. The ends lost 5 bases at V and 5 bases at J; junction bases unmatched: 6. The germline gives CDR1 ENHRY, CDR2 SYGVKD. The CDR3 DNA is TGTGCCATCAGTCTAGCGGGAGTCCTCCACGAGCAGTACTTC. It encodes CAISLAGVLHEQYF.

This clonotype has just a few counts. The chain joins TRBV29-1 to TRBJ2-6; D remains ambiguous. CDR1 is SQVTM, CDR2 ANQGSEA, per germline. This CDR3 spans 15 amino acids. Between the trimmed V and J ends, which lost 4 bases and 2 bases, there was a span of 12 bases. In nucleotides, the CDR3 is TGCAGCGTTGTGGAAGGGATTCCTGGGGCCAACGTCCTGACTTTC. It yields the protein CSVVEGIPGANVLTF.

This clonotype was seen a handful of times. The rearrangement joins TRBV5-1 to TRBJ1-1, with TRBD1 as a possible D gene (6 bases). CDR3 length equals 14 residues. In germline, CDR1 is SGHRS, CDR2 YFSETQ. V lost 3 bases and J lost 0, with 9 bases in between. This CDR3 is CASSSGTLNTEAFF. In nucleotides, the CDR3 is TGCGCCAGCAGCTCCGGGACATTGAACACTGAAGCTTTCTTT. The variable domain in full, with the rest retrieved from reference TRBV5-1 and TRBJ1-1, is KAGVTQTPRYLIKTRGQQVTLSCSPISGHRSVSWYQQTPGQGLQFLFEYFSETQRNKGNFPGRFSGRQFSNSRSEMNVSTLELGDSALYLCASSSGTLNTEAFFGQGTRLTVV.

The chain employs TRBV29-1 and TRBJ2-3; D is ambiguous. Germline V gene data show CDR1 as SQVTM and CDR2 as ANQGSEA. V gave up 4 bases and J gave up 6 bases, with 11 bases separating them. This CDR3 region has 12 residues. The CDR3 spells CSVVPPADTQYF. DNA of the CDR3: TGCAGCGTTGTGCCCCCCGCGGATACGCAGTATTTT.

The rearrangement joins TRBV10-3 to TRBJ2-1; 9 bases match TRBD1. V shed 4 bases and J 5 bases; nucleotides not matched to a gene: 6. This CDR3 is 15 amino acids long. Per germline, CDR1 ENHRY and CDR2 SYGVKD. For the CDR3, the DNA is TGTGCCATCAGTGCATCCGGGACAGGGCACAATGAGCAGTTCTTC. This encodes CAISASGTGHNEQFF.

The chain couples TRBV14 to TRBJ1-2; weak D call: TRBD1 (5 bases). The CDR3 consists of 18 residues. Germline CDR1 SGHDN, CDR2 FVKESK. The V and J ends lost 2 bases and 0 bases respectively, with 19 bases between them. DNA for the CDR3: TGTGCCAGCAGCCAAAGGCATCTTGGGGCCGAATCTAACTATGGCTACACCTTC. It codes for CASSQRHLGAESNYGYTF.

There are many counts of this clonotype. A junction end diverges from the germline sequence, so it may reflect a read error. This chain joins TRBV5-1 and TRBJ2-7; D unresolved. Germline CDR1 is SGHRS and CDR2 is YFSETQ. CDR3 length: 11 amino acids. The CDR3 protein is CASSSGYEQYF. The CDR3 coding sequence is TGTGCCAGCAGTTCCGGCTACGAGCAGTACTTC.

This sequence joins TRBV25-1 and TRBJ1-2, with 9 bases matching TRBD1. Losses at the gene ends were 3 bases for V and 4 bases for J; bases not matched to a gene: 3. CDR3 length equals 14 residues. The germline V gene encodes CDR1 MGHDK and CDR2 SYGVNS. The CDR3 loop reads CASSDPGQGYGYTF. The CDR3 DNA sequence: TGTGCCAGCAGTGACCCGGGACAGGGCTATGGCTACACCTTC.

This clonotype was detected only a few times. The rearrangement joins TRBV20-1 to TRBJ2-1; no definite D call. There are 14 residues in the CDR3. Deletions cut 4 bases from V and 1 base from J, with 11 bases between. CDR1 is DFQATT, CDR2 SNEGSKA, per germline (reference sequence). CDR3 DNA sequence: TGCAGTGCTACCCCCATGGGTTCCTACAATGAGCAGTTCTTC. As protein: CSATPMGSYNEQFF.

The chain couples TRBV6-1 to TRBJ2-1; TRBD2 matches at 9 bases. Germline V gene sequence: CDR1 MNHNS, CDR2 SASEGT. This CDR3 is 15 amino acids long. V was pared by 4 bases and J by 8 bases, with 9 bases of the junction left unmatched. The CDR3 DNA sequence: TGTGCCAGCAGTGTAGTTGCGGGGGGGCTGGATGAGCAGTTCTTC. It translates to CASSVVAGGLDEQFF.

This clonotype appeared a few times. This chain links TRBV7-9 with TRBJ2-7, with 7 bases identical to TRBD2. The CDR3 consists of 13 residues. V was pared by 8 bases and J by 2 bases, with 6 bases of the junction left unmatched. Germline V gives CDR1 SEHNR, CDR2 FQNEAQ (reference sequence). The CDR3 here is CASSSGWAYEQYF. CDR3 nucleotides: TGTGCCAGCTCTAGCGGTTGGGCCTACGAGCAGTACTTC.